This is a list of T cell receptor beta chains from one sample in a study of T cell repertoires in cytomegalovirus infection. These receptors' antigens are unknown. TCRdb reprocessed the reads with MiXCR, giving one entry per CDR3 protein. The sample has about 350,000 distinct CDR3 sequences, about 34% seen once. Sample: cultured PBMCs, taken from culture after CMV antigen stimulation. Source of these receptors: a human donor in good health (CMV status not recorded). Some clones in this sample may be carry-over from other donors' samples. Both conserved end residues are part of each CDR3. D genes are given only for firm matches. Not every row has a clone size; where given, it reads once, few, many or a size class.

d_gene	abundance	v_gene	j_gene	CDR3aa	CDR3nt
NA	NA	TRBV14	TRBJ1-5	CASSRNGNQPQHF	TGTGCCAGCAGCCGCAATGGCAATCAGCCCCAGCATTTT
TRBD1	NA	TRBV5-6	TRBJ1-1	CASSQTSGTGGSVTEAFF	TGTGCCAGCAGCCAAACATCCGGGACAGGGGGTTCGGTCACTGAAGCTTTCTTT
NA	once	TRBV12-3/TRBV12-4	TRBJ1-1	CASLGGALMNTEAFF	TGTGCCAGTCTCGGCGGGGCTCTCATGAACACTGAAGCTTTCTTT
TRBD2	NA	TRBV10-3	TRBJ2-1	CAISAREGLDEQFF	TGTGCCATCAGTGCACGGGAGGGCCTGGATGAGCAGTTCTTC
NA	few	TRBV2	TRBJ2-3	CASSGGSYTDTQYF	TGTGCCAGCAGTGGCGGATCCTACACAGATACGCAGTATTTT
NA	few	TRBV28	TRBJ2-7	CASSLYAGLNEQYF	TGTGCCAGCAGTTTATACGCAGGGCTTAACGAGCAGTACTTC
NA	once	TRBV14	TRBJ1-1	CASSLRRGAGAFF	TGTGCCAGCAGCCTGAGAAGGGGCGCGGGGGCTTTCTTT
TRBD2	NA	TRBV9	TRBJ2-1	CASSVLAGELFF	TGTGCCAGCAGCGTCTTAGCGGGGGAACTGTTCTTC
NA	NA	TRBV9	TRBJ1-5	CASSVDGSQPQHF	TGTGCCAGCAGCGTAGACGGGAGTCAGCCCCAGCATTTT
NA	once	TRBV27	TRBJ2-1	CASSSRTDSSYNEQFF	TGTGCCAGCAGTTCCCGGACCGATAGCTCCTACAATGAGCAGTTCTTC
TRBD1	few	TRBV19	TRBJ1-2	CASSITGGYGYTF	TGTGCCAGTAGTATAACAGGGGGCTATGGCTACACCTTC
TRBD2	few	TRBV12-3/TRBV12-4	TRBJ2-1	CASSRTSMGEQFF	TGTGCCAGCAGCCGGACTAGTATGGGTGAGCAGTTCTTC
NA	few	TRBV12-5	TRBJ2-1	CASGYQTDYNEQFF	TGTGCTAGTGGTTACCAGACGGACTACAATGAGCAGTTCTTC
NA	NA	TRBV6-2/TRBV6-3	TRBJ1-2	CASSLNPDGYGYTF	TGTGCCAGCAGTCTAAACCCGGACGGGTATGGCTACACCTTC
NA	many	TRBV19	TRBJ1-5	CASSKQNQPQHF	TGTGCCAGTAGTAAACAGAATCAGCCCCAGCATTTT
TRBD1	NA	TRBV2	TRBJ1-5	CASRDRTIYSNQPQHF	TGTGCCAGCAGGGACAGGACAATTTATAGCAATCAGCCCCAGCATTTT
NA	NA	TRBV7-2	TRBJ2-5	CASSLSLQGGETQYF	TGTGCCAGCAGCTTATCATTGCAGGGAGGAGAGACCCAGTACTTC
NA	few	TRBV7-9	TRBJ2-4	CASSIQAKNIQYF	TGTGCCAGCAGCATCCAAGCCAAAAACATTCAGTACTTC
NA	many	TRBV10-2	TRBJ2-3	CASSESGGLSTDTQYF	TGCGCCAGCAGTGAGTCGGGCGGGCTTAGCACAGATACGCAGTATTTT
TRBD1	NA	TRBV29-1	TRBJ2-7	CSVGQGAYEQYF	TGCAGCGTTGGACAGGGGGCCTACGAGCAGTACTTC
NA	NA	TRBV14	TRBJ1-6	CASSQESVDLWSYNSPLHF	TGTGCCAGCAGCCAAGAATCGGTGGACTTGTGGTCCTATAATTCACCCCTCCACTTT
NA	NA	TRBV7-2	TRBJ2-3	CASIPGQPVVDTQYF	TGTGCCAGCATCCCGGGGCAGCCAGTCGTGGATACGCAGTATTTT
TRBD1	few	TRBV10-3	TRBJ1-1	CAISGGGGAETEAFF	TGTGCCATCAGTGGTGGAGGGGGCGCGGAGACTGAAGCTTTCTTT
NA	few	TRBV12-3/TRBV12-4	TRBJ2-3	CASSFKDTQYF	TGTGCCAGCAGTTTTAAAGATACGCAGTATTTT
NA	NA	TRBV19	TRBJ1-2	CASSIEGRPRINYGYTF	TGTGCCAGTAGTATAGAGGGCAGGCCCCGTATTAACTATGGCTACACCTTC
TRBD2	NA	TRBV20-1	TRBJ2-1	CSARRAGGEQFF	TGCAGTGCTAGGCGCGCGGGGGGTGAGCAGTTCTTC
TRBD2	few	TRBV5-5	TRBJ2-2	CASTGRSPRTGELFF	TGTGCCAGCACCGGGAGGTCCCCGAGGACCGGGGAGCTGTTTTTT
TRBD1	NA	TRBV5-6	TRBJ1-1	CASSPEVGQMNTEAFF	TGTGCCAGCAGCCCGGAGGTGGGACAGATGAACACTGAAGCTTTCTTT
TRBD2	NA	TRBV6-4	TRBJ2-1	CASTPGTSGRLNEQFF	TGTGCCAGCACCCCTGGGACTAGCGGGAGGCTAAATGAGCAGTTCTTC
NA	few	TRBV20-1	TRBJ1-5	CSASPHLDQPQHF	TGCAGTGCTAGCCCCCATTTGGATCAGCCCCAGCATTTT
NA	NA	TRBV19	TRBJ1-4	CASSADRSPNEKLFF	TGTGCCAGTAGTGCCGACAGGAGCCCTAATGAAAAACTGTTTTTT
TRBD1	few	TRBV20-1	TRBJ1-6	CSRGQGLNSPLHF	TGCAGTAGAGGACAGGGTTTAAATTCACCCCTCCACTTT
NA	few	TRBV19	TRBJ1-2	CASSIDKGTNYGYTF	TGTGCCAGTAGTATAGATAAGGGAACTAACTATGGCTACACCTTC
TRBD1	few	TRBV6-1	TRBJ1-6	CASSGQASSYNSPLHF	TGTGCCAGCAGCGGACAGGCGAGCTCCTATAATTCACCCCTCCACTTT
NA	few	TRBV6-5	TRBJ1-1	CASSYTGGRATEAFF	TGTGCCAGCAGTTACACTGGAGGCAGGGCCACTGAAGCTTTCTTT
NA	NA	TRBV12-3/TRBV12-4	TRBJ2-3	CASSFREIAPDTQYF	TGTGCCAGCAGTTTCCGTGAAATAGCGCCAGATACGCAGTATTTT
TRBD2	many	TRBV12-3/TRBV12-4	TRBJ2-1	CASSSGASSYNEQFF	TGTGCCAGCAGTAGCGGGGCTAGCTCCTACAATGAGCAGTTCTTC
NA	few	TRBV7-6	TRBJ2-1	CAGLAARAYNEQFF	TGTGCTGGGCTGGCGGCGCGTGCCTACAATGAGCAGTTCTTC
NA	many	TRBV7-2	TRBJ2-1	CASSLALVGRNQFF	TGTGCCAGCAGCTTAGCGCTGGTGGGCCGAAACCAGTTCTTC
TRBD2	NA	TRBV12-3/TRBV12-4	TRBJ2-3	CASSSQGLAATDTQYF	TGTGCCAGCAGTTCTCAAGGACTAGCGGCCACAGATACGCAGTATTTT
TRBD1	few	TRBV7-8	TRBJ2-4	CASSPGQGSDIQYF	TGTGCCAGCAGCCCGGGACAGGGTTCAGACATTCAGTACTTC
NA	NA	TRBV15	TRBJ2-1	CATSRDPPVGDYNEQQFF	TGTGCCACCAGCAGAGATCCCCCCGTAGGGGATTACAATGAGCAGCAGTTCTTC
TRBD2	few	TRBV7-2	TRBJ2-1	CASSRDPGLAGKFF	TGTGCCAGCAGCCGGGACCCCGGACTAGCGGGAAAGTTCTTC
NA	few	TRBV7-2	TRBJ2-3	CASSLASRNTDTQYF	TGTGCCAGCAGCTTAGCTAGCAGAAACACAGATACGCAGTATTTT
TRBD2	NA	TRBV10-3	TRBJ2-1	CAIGVRASGYNEQFF	TGTGCCATCGGGGTGAGGGCTAGCGGGTACAATGAGCAGTTCTTC
NA	once	TRBV18	TRBJ2-6	CASSPRITGANVLTF	TGTGCCAGCTCACCAAGGATCACTGGGGCCAACGTCCTGACTTTC
NA	few	TRBV27	TRBJ1-5	CASSLRSGRDQPQHF	TGTGCCAGCAGTTTAAGGTCTGGAAGGGATCAGCCCCAGCATTTT
TRBD2	NA	TRBV12-3/TRBV12-4	TRBJ2-3	CASSPYRLGLADYSTDTQYF	TGTGCCAGCAGTCCGTACAGGCTCGGGCTAGCGGACTATTCCACAGATACGCAGTATTTT
NA	NA	TRBV7-9	TRBJ2-5	CASSSNLAVQETQYF	TGTGCCAGCAGCTCAAATCTGGCGGTCCAAGAGACCCAGTACTTC
NA	few	TRBV7-9	TRBJ2-1	CASSLARSTGYYNEQFF	TGTGCCAGCAGCTTAGCGAGGTCCACAGGCTATTACAATGAGCAGTTCTTC
NA	NA	TRBV5-5	TRBJ1-2	CASSLEVFNYGYTF	TGTGCCAGCAGCTTGGAGGTGTTTAACTATGGCTACACCTTC
NA	many	TRBV7-8	TRBJ1-5	CASSAGRDTLNQPQHF	TGTGCCAGCAGCGCGGGGCGGGATACCCTTAATCAGCCCCAGCATTTT
NA	few	TRBV7-8	TRBJ1-4	CASSFLQKLNEKLFF	TGTGCCAGCAGCTTTTTGCAGAAACTAAATGAAAAACTGTTTTTT
NA	few	TRBV6-1	TRBJ2-1	CASSENRRLQFF	TGTGCCAGCAGTGAAAATAGGAGACTACAGTTCTTC